This entry concerns a single T cell receptor beta chain. The data are from a study of control samples from healthy donors and cancer patients. Some clones are missing from TCRdb's copy, which holds only in-frame ones; the method was immunoSEQ multiplex PCR. The table has about 120,000 clones, 87% seen once. Sequencing was carried out using blood. The sequence was obtained from a man aged 40-49 years in good health.

CDR3 nucleotides: TGTGCCACCAGTCCATGGGGGGACGGCAATGAGCAGTTCTTC. Its protein product is CATSPWGDGNEQFF. The chain joins TRBV24-1 to TRBJ2-1, with D tentatively TRBD2 (6 bases). Germline loops: CDR1 KGHDR, CDR2 SFDVKD. V was pared by 6 bases and J by 6 bases, with 14 bases between. The CDR3 sequence is 14 residues long.